This TCR beta chain emerged from a study of cytomegalovirus exposure and HLA in healthy donors. The CDR3 has 14 residues. Germline V gives CDR1 MNHEY, CDR2 SVGAGI. V lost 0 bases and J lost 9, with 12 bases in between. Comments on this clone: No antigen is known for it.

Findings of the study overall: The study listed roughly 160 cytomegalovirus-associated TCR beta chains.

The table came from immunoSEQ multiplex PCR; TCRdb's copy has only in-frame clones and leaves some out. The sample includes 90,000 to 150,000 clones, 85% to 90% of them seen just once. V gene TRBV6-5 combines with J gene TRBJ2-4; unclear D gene. This sequence originates from a young woman in good health and CMV-seropositive. The sequenced sample was PBMCs. The CDR3 DNA reads as TGTGCCAGCAGTTACTCCGCGAAGTATTCCATTCAGTACTTC. Protein product: CASSYSAKYSIQYF.